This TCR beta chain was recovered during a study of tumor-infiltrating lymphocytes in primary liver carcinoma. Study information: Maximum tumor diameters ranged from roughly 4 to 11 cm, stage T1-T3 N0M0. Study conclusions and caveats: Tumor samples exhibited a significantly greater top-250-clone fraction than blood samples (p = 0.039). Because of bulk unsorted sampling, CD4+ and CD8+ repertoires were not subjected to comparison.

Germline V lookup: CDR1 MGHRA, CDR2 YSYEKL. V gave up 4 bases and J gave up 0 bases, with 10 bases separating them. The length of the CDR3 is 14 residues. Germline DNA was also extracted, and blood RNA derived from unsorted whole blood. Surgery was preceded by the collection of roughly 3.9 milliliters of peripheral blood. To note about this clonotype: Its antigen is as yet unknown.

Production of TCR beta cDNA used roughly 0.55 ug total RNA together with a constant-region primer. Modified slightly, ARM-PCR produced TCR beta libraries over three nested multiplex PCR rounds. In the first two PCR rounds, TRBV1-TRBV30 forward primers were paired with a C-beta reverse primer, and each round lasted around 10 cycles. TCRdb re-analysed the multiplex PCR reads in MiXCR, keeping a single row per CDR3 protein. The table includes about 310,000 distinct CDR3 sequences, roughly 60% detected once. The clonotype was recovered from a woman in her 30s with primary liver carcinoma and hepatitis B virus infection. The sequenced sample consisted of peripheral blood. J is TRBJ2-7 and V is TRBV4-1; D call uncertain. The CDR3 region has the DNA TGCGCCAGCAGCCGTCCCGGTCCCTCCTACGAGCAGTACTTC. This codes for CASSRPGPSYEQYF.